What follows are 30 T cell receptor beta chains derived from one specimen sequenced in a study of post-analysis software for immune sequencing data. Study results and caveats: With TRBV5-6, TRBV5-1 and TRBV20-1 included, about five TRBV segments were more frequent in patients than in controls.

Antigen specificity for these receptors is unknown. Tagging with unique molecular identifiers was a feature of the TCR beta cDNA libraries. One entry per CDR3 protein results from TCRdb running MiXCR on the PCR reads. The repertoire holds about 540,000 distinct CDR3 sequences, roughly 34% seen once, with about 5.6% in the top ten. The sequencing input was blood. Receptor source: a girl aged 2-17 years with multiple sclerosis.

The V and J genes are TRBV29-1 and TRBJ2-5; a possible D gene is TRBD1 (6 bases). This CDR3 has 11 amino acids. V was pared by 6 bases and J by 1 base, with 6 bases between. Germline V gene lookup returns CDR1 SQVTM and CDR2 ANQGSEA. In DNA form, the CDR3 reads TGCAGCGTCAGGGGCCAAGAGACCCAGTACTTC. It is translated as CSVRGQETQYF.

The chain couples TRBV20-1 to TRBJ1-1; TRBD1 is a possible D gene (5 bases). The CDR3 totals 14 residues. Germline V gives CDR1 DFQATT, CDR2 SNEGSKA (reference sequence). Trimming left V 4 bases short and J 0 bases short, with 12 bases between. CDR3 in amino acids: CSATRAGMNTEAFF. CDR3 coding DNA: TGCAGTGCTACCAGGGCAGGGATGAACACTGAAGCTTTCTTT.

The chain recombines TRBV11-2 with TRBJ2-1, with TRBD2 matching 7 bases. J was trimmed by 1 base and V by 4 bases; bases with no gene match: 16. The CDR3 has 19 amino acids. Looked up from germline, CDR1 is SGHAT and CDR2 is FQNNGV. The CDR3 region is CASSSQAGTTRTSYNEQFF. In DNA, the CDR3 is TGTGCCAGCAGCTCTCAAGCGGGAACTACGAGGACGTCCTACAATGAGCAGTTCTTC.

CDR3 loop: CASSLGLISADTQYF. DNA for the CDR3: TGTGCCAGCAGCTTAGGCTTAATCTCGGCAGATACGCAGTATTTT. V usage is TRBV7-3 and J usage is TRBJ2-3; D uncertain. The CDR3 has 15 amino acids. V was clipped by 2 bases and J by 4 bases, with 13 bases between them. In germline, CDR1 is SGHTA, CDR2 FQGTGA. The full variable domain, rest sourced from reference TRBV7-3 and TRBJ2-3, is GAGVSQTPSNKVTEKGKYVELRCDPISGHTALYWYRQSLGQGPEFLIYFQGTGAADDSGLPNDRFFAVRPEGSVSTLKIQRTERGDSAVYLCASSLGLISADTQYFGPGTRLTVL.

There are a few counts of this clonotype. The rearrangement uses TRBV5-1 and TRBJ1-2, with D possibly matching TRBD1 (5 bases). The V gene's germline CDR1 is SGHRS and CDR2 YFSETQ. Trimming pared 2 bases from V and 0 bases from J, leaving 17 bases between. The CDR3 contains 17 residues. This chain's CDR3 is CASSFGLPLGANYGYTF. The CDR3 DNA reads as TGCGCCAGCAGCTTCGGGCTCCCCTTGGGGGCTAACTATGGCTACACCTTC.

The rearrangement joins TRBV15 to TRBJ2-5, with 7 bases identical to TRBD1. The germline V gene has CDR1 LNHNV and CDR2 YYDKDF (reference sequence). Trimming at V came to 4 bases and at J to 2 bases, leaving 7 bases not matched to a gene. CDR3 length equals 15 residues. CDR3 bases: TGTGCCACCAGCAAACTACAGGGGCTACAAGAGACCCAGTACTTC. Amino acids: CATSKLQGLQETQYF.

This clonotype showed up just a few times. The chain employs TRBV29-1 and TRBJ2-1; TRBD2 matches 11 bases. V trimming: 4 bases; J trimming: 7 bases; junction bases outside the gene matches: 6. Per the germline V gene, CDR1 is SQVTM and CDR2 is ANQGSEA. The CDR3 length is 14 residues. The CDR3 region is CSVARLAGRNEQFF. In DNA form, the CDR3 reads TGCAGCGTTGCCCGACTAGCGGGACGGAATGAGCAGTTCTTC.

This clonotype was observed once. The chain recombines TRBV12-3 or TRBV12-4 with TRBJ2-5; TRBD1 is a possible D gene (7 bases). This CDR3 spans 16 amino acids. V was pared by 5 bases and J by 5 bases, with 21 bases between. CDR3 in DNA: TGTGCCAGCAGTGGCGGCCGGAGGGGGCAATTGGAGACCCAGTACTTC. Translated, it gives CASSGGRRGQLETQYF.

The gene calls are TRBV4-1 and TRBJ1-2; D is undetermined. CDR3 size: 17 residues. Germline V gives CDR1 MGHRA, CDR2 YSYEKL. V gave up 0 bases and J gave up 7 bases, with 21 bases separating them. CDR3 nucleotide sequence: TGCGCCAGCAGCCAAGAAGGCGGCTTAATATCTGCGGGTGGCTACACCTTC. It specifies CASSQEGGLISAGGYTF.

This clonotype was counted between two and nine times. The chain recombines TRBV9 with TRBJ1-1; no clear D. The CDR3 extends over 15 amino acids. The germline gives CDR1 SGDLS, CDR2 YYNGEE. Deletions cut 4 bases from V and 4 bases from J, with 17 bases between. The CDR3 DNA is TGTGCCAGCAGCCAAGACCTGAGGGAGGGCACTGAAGCTTTCTTT. This sequence encodes CASSQDLREGTEAFF.

The chain uses TRBV29-1 and TRBJ2-3; possibly TRBD1 for D (6 bases). There are 14 residues in the CDR3. Germline CDR1 reads SQVTM; CDR2 reads ANQGSEA. The V end lost 3 bases, the J end lost 6 bases, and 16 bases lay between the germline ends. Written as DNA, the CDR3 is TGCAGCGTTGACGCGACAGGTCAGACGGATACGCAGTATTTT. It translates to CSVDATGQTDTQYF.

CDR3 protein: CASSQEQGAGTDTQYF. The CDR3 DNA is TGTGCCAGCAGCCAAGAACAGGGGGCAGGTACAGATACGCAGTATTTT. This chain uses TRBV4-2 with TRBJ2-3; TRBD1 aligns across 9 bases. This CDR3 spans 16 amino acids. Looked up from germline, CDR1 is LGHNA and CDR2 is YNFKEQ. V lost 0 bases to trimming and J lost 3 bases; unmatched junction nucleotides: 4.

The chain employs TRBV20-1 and TRBJ2-1, with 8 bases matching TRBD2. The CDR3 has 14 amino acids. Germline V gene lookup returns CDR1 DFQATT and CDR2 SNEGSKA (reference sequence). The trim removed 1 base at V and 9 bases at J, leaving 8 bases unmatched. Here the CDR3 reads CSARGPAGVGEQFF. In nucleotides, the CDR3 is TGCAGTGCTAGAGGACCAGCGGGGGTTGGTGAGCAGTTCTTC.

This clonotype was seen a handful of times. The chain uses TRBV6-5 and TRBJ1-5; 7 bases are a match to TRBD1. V trimming: 5 bases; J trimming: 0 bases; junction bases outside the gene matches: 13. CDR1 MNHEY and CDR2 SVGAGI come from the germline V gene. The CDR3 covers 18 residues. CDR3 nucleotide sequence: TGTGCCAGCAGTCACCCCAAGGGACAGATTTATAGCAATCAGCCCCAGCATTTT. This sequence encodes CASSHPKGQIYSNQPQHF.

Here the CDR3 reads CASSSRDRDTEAFF. CDR3 in DNA: TGTGCCAGCAGTTCCCGGGACAGGGACACTGAAGCTTTCTTT. The chain carries TRBV27 and TRBJ1-1, with TRBD1 identical over 9 bases. J gave up 3 bases and V 4 bases, and 3 bases lay outside the gene matches. Per germline, CDR1 MNHEY and CDR2 SMNVEV (reference sequence). The CDR3 is 14 amino acids.

This clonotype was detected only a few times. J is TRBJ2-1 and V is TRBV9, with 10 bases lining up with TRBD2. V shed 4 bases and J 2 bases; nucleotides not matched to a gene: 3. From germline, CDR1 is SGDLS and CDR2 YYNGEE. There are 15 residues in the CDR3. The CDR3 nucleotides read TGTGCCAGCAGCTCGGGACTAGCGACCTACAATGAGCAGTTCTTC. This translates into CASSSGLATYNEQFF.

The chain joins TRBV20-1 to TRBJ2-5, with TRBD2 matching 11 bases. The J segment lost 5 bases and the V segment lost 6 bases, leaving 11 bases of the junction unmatched. Germline-derived CDR1 and CDR2 are DFQATT and SNEGSKA (reference sequence). This CDR3 comprises 15 residues. CDR3 nucleotides: TGCAGTGCGTGGCCGGGACTAGCGGAGGATGAGACCCAGTACTTC. It yields the protein CSAWPGLAEDETQYF.

CDR3 sequence (DNA): TGTGCCAGCAGCCGGAACAGAAACCAAGAGACCCAGTACTTC. Its protein is CASSRNRNQETQYF. The rearrangement joins TRBV3-1 to TRBJ2-5; D gene unclear. Germline CDR1 LGHDT, CDR2 YNNKEL (reference sequence). CDR3 length: 14 residues. V lost 4 bases and J lost 0, with 9 bases in between.

The chain links TRBV4-1 to TRBJ2-7, with 9 bases matching TRBD2. Trimming took 1 base from V and 2 from J; bases not matched to a gene: 9. Looked up from germline, CDR1 is MGHRA and CDR2 is YSYEKL. This CDR3 is built from 17 residues. The CDR3 DNA follows: TGCGCCAGCAGCCAAGGTCCATCTAGCGGGGCAACCTACGAGCAGTACTTC. This gives the protein CASSQGPSSGATYEQYF.

This clonotype was recorded at least ten times. This chain links TRBV7-8 with TRBJ2-7; D possibly uses TRBD1 or TRBD2 (5 bases each). Germline V CDR1 and CDR2: SGHVS, FQNEAQ. Trimming left V 3 bases short and J 2 bases short, with 11 bases between. This CDR3 has 14 residues. Written as DNA, the CDR3 is TGTGCCAGCAGCTTGTCTCGGGGCACCTACGAGCAGTACTTC. Amino acid sequence: CASSLSRGTYEQYF.

This rearrangement joins TRBV5-1 to TRBJ2-7; 12 bases fit TRBD2. V shed 0 bases, J shed 7 bases, and the junction held 5 bases outside the gene matches. Per the germline V gene, CDR1 is SGHRS and CDR2 is YFSETQ. This CDR3 is built from 15 residues. CDR3 residues: CASSLGLAGEPEQYF. The CDR3 coding sequence is TGCGCCAGCAGCTTGGGACTAGCGGGAGAGCCAGAGCAGTACTTC.

The V call is TRBV20-1, the J call TRBJ1-2; D is unresolved. Trimming pared 0 bases from V and 5 bases from J, leaving 10 bases between. The CDR3 loop spans 13 amino acids. CDR1 DFQATT and CDR2 SNEGSKA come from the germline V gene (reference sequence). The CDR3, as DNA: TGCAGTGCTAGAGAGGGTCTCCTTTATGGCTACACCTTC. Its translation is CSAREGLLYGYTF.

This clonotype was seen a few times. The chain links TRBV5-1 to TRBJ2-6, with TRBD1 identical over 7 bases. J was trimmed by 0 bases and V by 0 bases; bases with no gene match: 6. The CDR3 has 18 amino acids. The germline V gene has CDR1 SGHRS and CDR2 YFSETQ. The CDR3: CASSLVQGTSSGANVLTF. The CDR3 nucleotides read TGCGCCAGCAGCTTGGTACAGGGGACGAGCTCTGGGGCCAACGTCCTGACTTTC.

V usage is TRBV29-1 and J usage is TRBJ2-3, with a weak D call TRBD1 (6 bases). This CDR3 has 11 residues. The V end was cut by 6 bases, the J end by 7 bases, with 11 bases between. Germline CDR1 reads SQVTM; CDR2 reads ANQGSEA. This CDR3 reads CSVPGQYTQYF. In DNA, the CDR3 is TGCAGCGTCCCCGGACAGTATACGCAGTATTTT.

CDR3: CASSLGGGVAQPQHF. The CDR3 DNA is TGCGCCAGCAGCTTGGGAGGCGGGGTAGCTCAGCCCCAGCATTTT. The rearrangement links TRBV5-1 to TRBJ1-5; no clear D gene. The CDR3 sequence is 15 residues long. Trimming left V 0 bases short and J 6 bases short, with 13 bases between. The germline CDR1 and CDR2 sequences are SGHRS and YFSETQ.

This clonotype was seen a handful of times. This chain connects TRBV4-1 to TRBJ1-6, with D perhaps matching TRBD1 (5 bases). CDR3 length equals 16 residues. V gave up 4 bases and J gave up 5 bases, with 15 bases separating them. Germline-derived CDR1 and CDR2 are MGHRA and YSYEKL. CDR3 residues: CASSLNTDNDNSPLHF. The CDR3 DNA follows: TGCGCCAGCAGCCTGAATACGGACAACGATAATTCACCCCTCCACTTT.

The rearrangement joins TRBV20-1 to TRBJ2-1; D is unresolved. With 6 bases removed from V and 9 bases from J, the gap between germline ends came to 12 bases. The CDR3 has 11 amino acids. CDR1 is DFQATT and CDR2 is SNEGSKA in the germline V gene (reference sequence). The CDR3 spells CSAPLRAEQFF. DNA for the CDR3: TGCAGTGCCCCCTTGAGAGCTGAGCAGTTCTTC.

This clonotype was detected a few times. This chain joins TRBV5-1 and TRBJ2-7; 7 bases agree with TRBD2. J lost 2 bases, V lost 0 bases, and 5 bases had no gene match. This CDR3 has 15 residues. CDR1 and CDR2 (germline): SGHRS, YFSETQ. This chain's CDR3 is CASSLAQRGPYEQYF. The CDR3 nucleotides are TGCGCCAGCAGCTTGGCCCAGCGGGGTCCCTACGAGCAGTACTTC. Based on the CDR3 plus reference TRBV5-1 and TRBJ2-7, the full variable domain is KAGVTQTPRYLIKTRGQQVTLSCSPISGHRSVSWYQQTPGQGLQFLFEYFSETQRNKGNFPGRFSGRQFSNSRSEMNVSTLELGDSALYLCASSLAQRGPYEQYFGPGTRLTVT.

This chain uses TRBV4-1 with TRBJ1-5; D is perhaps TRBD1 (6 bases). CDR1 MGHRA and CDR2 YSYEKL come from the germline V gene. The V end was cut by 1 base, the J end by 3 bases, with 13 bases between. CDR3 size: 16 residues. CDR3 DNA sequence: TGCGCCAGCAGCCAAGTGGGACAAGCATTCAATCAGCCCCAGCATTTT. It yields the protein CASSQVGQAFNQPQHF.

V usage is TRBV5-1 and J usage is TRBJ2-1; 7 bases fit TRBD2. In germline, CDR1 is SGHRS, CDR2 YFSETQ. V dropped 0 bases and J dropped 6; count of bases not matched to a gene: 12. The CDR3 sequence is 17 residues long. For the CDR3, the DNA is TGCGCCAGCAGCTTGGCCTCATCGGCGGGGGATGTCAATGAGCAGTTCTTC. It is translated as CASSLASSAGDVNEQFF.